Below are 27 T cell receptor beta chains sequenced from a single sample in a study of T cell changes during pregnancy in multiple sclerosis. The assay was immunoSEQ multiplex PCR, and TCRdb's table has in-frame clones only and misses some. Of about 57,000 clones in the sample, about 90% were seen once. Specimen: CD4+ T cells from peripheral blood mononuclear cells, collected in the second trimester of pregnancy. The origin of the receptors is a female donor with multiple sclerosis, enrolled in a pregnancy study.

The rearrangement links TRBV6-1 to TRBJ2-7; a weak D match, TRBD1 (5 bases). Germline V gene lookup returns CDR1 MNHNS and CDR2 SASEGT. With 5 bases removed from V and 1 base from J, the gap between germline ends came to 12 bases. The CDR3 has 14 amino acids. Here the CDR3 DNA reads TGTGCCAGCAGTAGAGACAGAAATTCCTACGAGCAGTACTTC. Protein sequence: CASSRDRNSYEQYF.

There are a few counts of this clone. J is TRBJ1-2 and V is TRBV10-3; the match to TRBD1 covers 7 bases. The V and J ends lost 5 bases and 2 bases, in that order; junction bases with no gene match: 2. CDR1 ENHRY and CDR2 SYGVKD come from the germline V gene. CDR3 length: 13 amino acids. The CDR3 DNA reads TGTGCCATCAGTTCGGACAGGAACTATGGCTACACCTTC. It encodes CAISSDRNYGYTF.

The V gene is TRBV7-2, the J gene TRBJ2-7, with D perhaps matching TRBD2 (6 bases). The V end was cut by 1 base, the J end by 3 bases, with 13 bases between. The germline CDR1 and CDR2 sequences are SGHTA and FQGNSA. The CDR3 is 15 amino acids. CDR3 loop: CASSLGTIPFYEQYF. The CDR3 region has the DNA TGTGCCAGCAGCTTAGGGACTATCCCCTTCTACGAGCAGTACTTC.

The chain employs TRBV20-1 and TRBJ1-2; 8 nucleotides agree with TRBD1. V was pared by 8 bases and J by 4 bases, with 3 bases of the junction left unmatched. The CDR3 totals 11 residues. CDR1 is DFQATT, CDR2 SNEGSKA, per germline (reference sequence). CDR3 in amino acids: CSQGASYGYTF. The CDR3 region has the DNA TGCAGTCAGGGGGCGAGCTATGGCTACACCTTC.

This chain connects TRBV6-5 to TRBJ1-1; 9 bases match TRBD1. Germline trimming cut 6 bases from V and 4 bases from J; bases unmatched to any gene: 3. CDR3 length equals 13 residues. Germline CDR1 reads MNHEY; CDR2 reads SVGAGI. CDR3 nucleotides: TGTGCCAGCAGGGGACAGGGCGGCACTGAAGCTTTCTTT. It translates to CASRGQGGTEAFF.

V and J are TRBV5-1 and TRBJ1-5, with TRBD1 as a possible D gene (5 bases). With 4 bases removed from V and 8 bases from J, the gap between germline ends came to 19 bases. Germline V CDR1 and CDR2: SGHRS, YFSETQ. The CDR3 runs 15 residues. The CDR3 reads CASSPSGVAGEPQHF. In nucleotides, the CDR3 is TGCGCCAGCAGCCCTTCGGGGGTTGCCGGTGAGCCCCAGCATTTT.

The chain recombines TRBV18 with TRBJ2-1, with 7 positions matching TRBD1. Germline trimming cut 4 bases from V and 5 bases from J; bases unmatched to any gene: 5. The CDR3 contains 14 residues. CDR1 is KGHSH and CDR2 is LQKENI in the germline V gene. CDR3 protein: CASSRGGPNNEQFF. For the CDR3, the DNA is TGTGCCAGCTCACGAGGGGGCCCTAACAATGAGCAGTTCTTC. The complete variable domain, with remaining parts taken from reference TRBV18 and TRBJ2-1, reads NAGVMQNPRHLVRRRGQEARLRCSPMKGHSHVYWYRQLPEEGLKFMVYLQKENIIDESGMPKERFSAEFPKEGPSILRIQQVVRGDSAAYFCASSRGGPNNEQFFGPGTRLTVL.

V gene TRBV6-4 combines with J gene TRBJ2-6, with a possible D match to TRBD1 (6 bases). This CDR3 contains 18 residues. CDR1 is MRHNA, CDR2 SNTAGT, per germline. V gave up 4 bases and J gave up 2 bases, with 18 bases separating them. The CDR3 is CASSAFAGTSTGANVLTF. The CDR3 nucleotides are TGTGCCAGCAGTGCGTTCGCAGGGACATCCACTGGGGCCAACGTCCTGACTTTC.

This clone was recorded once. The J gene is TRBJ1-3, the V gene TRBV6-6, with D hard to call. Trimming cost V 6 bases and J 0 bases, with 15 bases left between them. The CDR3 loop spans 16 amino acids. Germline V gene lookup returns CDR1 MNHNY and CDR2 SVGAGI (reference sequence). The CDR3 protein is CASSPNTYSSGNTIYF. The CDR3 bases are TGTGCCAGCAGCCCCAACACCTACAGCTCTGGAAACACCATATATTTT.

The CDR3 bases are TGTGCCAGCTCACCCCAGGGGATTTACACTGAAGCTTTCTTT. Amino acids: CASSPQGIYTEAFF. The chain recombines TRBV18 with TRBJ1-1, with TRBD1 as a possible D gene (6 bases). Germline loops: CDR1 KGHSH, CDR2 LQKENI. The CDR3 runs to 14 residues. Trimming took 3 bases from V and 3 from J, leaving 11 bases between them.

The V gene is TRBV30, the J gene TRBJ1-6, with TRBD1 identical over 12 bases. The junction had 11 bases not matched to a gene; V was cut back by 2 bases and J by 9 bases. The CDR3 contains 17 residues. Germline CDR1 reads GTSNPN; CDR2 reads SVGIG (reference sequence). Written as DNA, the CDR3 is TGTGCCTGGAGTCCGGGACAGGGGGCCACGAAGGGTTCACCCCTCCACTTT. Its protein product is CAWSPGQGATKGSPLHF.

J is TRBJ1-4 and V is TRBV2, with no clear D. Germline V lookup: CDR1 SNHLY, CDR2 FYNNEI. Trimming pared 4 bases from V and 6 bases from J, leaving 15 bases between. The CDR3 is made up of 15 amino acids. CDR3: CASSALGSTDEKLFF. The CDR3 coding sequence is TGTGCCAGCAGTGCGCTCGGGAGTACTGATGAAAAACTGTTTTTT.

The gene calls are TRBV2 and TRBJ2-7; 8 nucleotides match TRBD1. V shed 8 bases and J 0 bases; nucleotides not matched to a gene: 6. CDR3 length equals 14 residues. From germline, CDR1 is SNHLY and CDR2 FYNNEI. CDR3 loop: CASSLQGASYEQYF. The CDR3 region has the DNA TGTGCCAGCTCTCTCCAGGGGGCCTCCTACGAGCAGTACTTC.

This clone has a single count. Mismatch with germline at one junction end may stem from a read error. The chain carries TRBV4-1 and TRBJ2-5; D is perhaps TRBD2 (5 bases). Germline CDR1 and CDR2: MGHRA and YSYEKL. This CDR3 contains 16 residues. The CDR3 loop is CASSLSILEGQKTQYF. In nucleotides, the CDR3 is TGCGCCAGCAGCCTAAGTATTCTAGAGGGCCAAAAGACCCAGTACTTC.

J is TRBJ2-3 and V is TRBV5-1, with TRBD2 identical over 12 bases. Germline V gene lookup returns CDR1 SGHRS and CDR2 YFSETQ. This CDR3 spans 16 amino acids. V trimming: 5 bases; J trimming: 1 base; junction bases outside the gene matches: 5. The chain's CDR3 is CASSPSGGAGTDTQYF. The CDR3 DNA sequence: TGCGCCAGCAGTCCTAGCGGGGGGGCAGGCACAGATACGCAGTATTTT.

The chain has TRBV19 and TRBJ2-1; 15 bases are a match to TRBD2. The CDR3 is 14 residues long. V shed 8 bases, J shed 8 bases, and the junction held 4 bases outside the gene matches. From germline, CDR1 is LNHDA and CDR2 SQIVND (reference sequence). CDR3 DNA sequence: TGTGCCAGTGGACTAGCGGGAGGGCCGGATGAGCAGTTCTTC. This sequence encodes CASGLAGGPDEQFF.

CDR3 bases: TGTGCCAGCAGTTTATCGGACAGCACAACTAATGAAAAACTGTTTTTT. It encodes CASSLSDSTTNEKLFF. The rearrangement links TRBV28 to TRBJ1-4, with D possibly being TRBD1 (6 bases). The CDR3 length is 16 residues. The germline V gene encodes CDR1 MDHEN and CDR2 SYDVKM. Trimming cost V 1 base and J 0 bases, with 9 bases left between them.

In this sample, this clone turned up once. V is TRBV7-9 and J is TRBJ1-4; 7 positions agree with TRBD1. Trimming cost V 7 bases and J 6 bases; bases outside gene matches: 5. CDR3 size: 13 residues. The germline V gene has CDR1 SEHNR and CDR2 FQNEAQ (reference sequence). The CDR3 spells CASNRGGDEKLFF. In DNA, the CDR3 is TGTGCCAGCAACAGGGGAGGTGATGAAAAACTGTTTTTT.

CDR3 coding DNA: TGTGCTAGTGGTTTGGTACAGGCCCAGTTCTATGGCTACACCTTC. This codes for CASGLVQAQFYGYTF. This chain uses TRBV12-5 with TRBJ1-2, with a weak D call TRBD1 (5 bases). V was clipped by 0 bases and J by 4 bases, with 12 bases between them. The CDR3 contains 15 residues. Germline values: CDR1 LGHNT, CDR2 FRNRAP.

The chain is built from TRBV18 and TRBJ1-2; D call uncertain. The CDR3 covers 12 residues. Germline loops: CDR1 KGHSH, CDR2 LQKENI. V lost 2 bases, J lost 4 bases, and 5 bases lay in between. The CDR3 loop reads CASSPKPYGYTF. The CDR3 coding sequence is TGTGCCAGCTCACCAAAGCCCTATGGCTACACCTTC.

The rearrangement joins TRBV19 to TRBJ2-1; TRBD2 agrees at 16 bases. V shed 4 bases and J 3 bases; nucleotides not matched to a gene: 6. Germline assignment: CDR1 LNHDA and CDR2 SQIVND (reference sequence). The CDR3 runs 18 residues. CDR3 sequence: CASSRGTSGGAYYNEQFF. The CDR3 nucleotides are TGTGCCAGTAGTAGGGGGACTAGCGGGGGGGCCTACTACAATGAGCAGTTCTTC.

In this sample, this clone turned up once. J is TRBJ2-7 and V is TRBV2, with 10 nucleotides matching TRBD1. V shed 8 bases and J 4 bases; nucleotides not matched to a gene: 2. Germline CDR1 is SNHLY and CDR2 is FYNNEI. The CDR3 has 12 amino acids. The CDR3 loop is CASRQGAYEQYF. The CDR3, as DNA: TGTGCCAGCCGACAGGGGGCTTACGAGCAGTACTTC.

The chain combines TRBV4-1 with TRBJ1-5; D is unresolved. Deletions cut 1 base from V and 2 bases from J, with 12 bases between. CDR1 MGHRA and CDR2 YSYEKL come from the germline V gene. CDR3 length equals 16 residues. The CDR3 DNA follows: TGCGCCAGCAGCCAAGTCCCACTGAGGGGCAATCAGCCCCAGCATTTT. It specifies CASSQVPLRGNQPQHF.

This chain links TRBV19 with TRBJ2-7, with TRBD1 matching 9 bases. V lost 6 bases and J lost 5; bases outside the gene matches: 5. The CDR3 extends over 13 amino acids. Germline CDR1 and CDR2: LNHDA and SQIVND (reference sequence). The CDR3 sequence: CASSGTGWNEQYF. For the CDR3, the DNA is TGTGCCAGTAGCGGGACAGGGTGGAACGAGCAGTACTTC.

This chain connects TRBV27 to TRBJ2-6, with D tentatively TRBD1 (6 bases). V lost 6 bases, J lost 0 bases, and 15 bases lay in between. CDR1 is MNHEY and CDR2 is SMNVEV in the germline V gene (reference sequence). This CDR3 is 17 amino acids long. CDR3: CASSPFQGSSGANVLTF. The CDR3 nucleotides read TGTGCCAGCAGCCCTTTCCAGGGGAGCTCTGGGGCCAACGTCCTGACTTTC. The complete variable domain, with remaining parts taken from reference TRBV27 and TRBJ2-6, reads EAQVTQNPRYLITVTGKKLTVTCSQNMNHEYMSWYRQDPGLGLRQIYYSMNVEVTDKGDVPEGYKVSRKEKRNFPLILESPSPNQTSLYFCASSPFQGSSGANVLTFGAGSRLTVL.

The V and J genes are TRBV6-6 and TRBJ1-4, with D tentatively TRBD1 (5 bases). Trimming took off 2 bases at V and 6 bases at J, with 7 bases between the two ends. The germline V gene encodes CDR1 MNHNY and CDR2 SVGAGI (reference sequence). The CDR3 totals 13 residues. CDR3: CASSYRDYEKLFF. The CDR3 DNA sequence: TGTGCCAGCAGTTACAGGGACTATGAAAAACTGTTTTTT.

The chain is built from TRBV7-3 and TRBJ1-1, with D perhaps TRBD1 (5 bases). CDR3 length equals 16 residues. Trimming shortened V by 2 bases and J by 8 bases, and 21 bases separated the two germline ends. Germline CDR1 reads SGHTA; CDR2 reads FQGTGA. The CDR3 DNA follows: TGTGCCAGCAGCTTATCGGGAGGGGTTTCTGGGGGAGAAGCTTTCTTT. It is translated as CASSLSGGVSGGEAFF.